This T cell receptor (beta chain) was found in a study of T cells in Graves' hyperthyroidism and ophthalmopathy. Study in general: Peripheral blood was drawn at first diagnosis, prior to all treatment.

Amplification yielded TCR beta CDR3 regions, with RNA transcripts as the source. Initially, a first-round RT-PCR of the TCR CDR3 employed the HTBI primer set. TCRdb independently ran MiXCR on the multiplex PCR reads; one entry per CDR3 protein. The table has fewer than 600,000 distinct CDR3 sequences, 14% seen once. On this clonotype itself: The target antigen is unknown.

Across 18 months, stable Graves' hyperthyroidism was marked by no progression to ophthalmopathy. Diagnosis of hyperthyroidism was new in patients aged 18 to 65, and its duration was under 2 months. V gave up 6 bases and J gave up 0 bases, with 7 bases separating them. This CDR3 contains 12 residues. Looked up from germline, CDR1 is SGHDT and CDR2 is YYEEEE. General study results and limits: Model-based prediction identified ophthalmopathy a median approximately 6 months prior to its onset.

This TCR came from a woman aged 40 to 50 with Graves' hyperthyroidism. Sequenced input: blood. V is TRBV5-6 and J is TRBJ2-7; D possibly uses TRBD1 or TRBD2 (5 bases each). CDR3 sequence reads: CASMGTSYEQYF. Written as DNA, the CDR3 is TGTGCCAGCATGGGGACCTCCTACGAGCAGTACTTC.